A single sample is the source of the 16 T cell receptor beta chains below, sequenced in a study of T cells and Merkel cell carcinoma outcomes. Data came from immunoSEQ multiplex PCR; TCRdb stores just in-frame clones and leaves some out. In the table there are fewer than 550 clones, about 93% of which are singletons. The sample taken for sequencing was tumor tissue from Merkel cell carcinoma. The receptors were sampled from a human donor with Merkel cell carcinoma.

This chain joins TRBV2 and TRBJ2-7, with TRBD2 matching 9 bases. The CDR3 is 15 residues long. V shed 8 bases, J shed 0 bases, and the junction held 8 bases outside the gene matches. Germline values: CDR1 SNHLY, CDR2 FYNNEI. In DNA, the CDR3 is TGTGCCAGCCGCCGGGGCGGGGGGGACTCCTACGAGCAGTACTTC. Translating it yields CASRRGGGDSYEQYF.

This chain uses TRBV6-6 with TRBJ2-1, with 10 bases lining up with TRBD1. The trim removed 7 bases at V and 7 bases at J, leaving 13 bases unmatched. Germline values: CDR1 MNHNY, CDR2 SVGAGI (reference sequence). This CDR3 region has 16 residues. The CDR3 DNA sequence: TGTGCCAGCACCCTACTGGGGGGACAGGGGCTTAATGAGCAGTTCTTC. Protein: CASTLLGGQGLNEQFF.

J is TRBJ1-1 and V is TRBV27; 7 positions match TRBD1. This CDR3 has 13 residues. J was trimmed by 3 bases and V by 6 bases; bases with no gene match: 4. Looked up from germline, CDR1 is MNHEY and CDR2 is SMNVEV (reference sequence). In nucleotides, the CDR3 is TGTGCCAGCAGGACGGGACAGTACACTGAAGCTTTCTTT. It yields the protein CASRTGQYTEAFF.

The chain carries TRBV10-1 and TRBJ2-7; no clear D. Per the germline V gene, CDR1 is WNHNN and CDR2 is SYGVQD (reference sequence). This CDR3 has 13 amino acids. Trimming stripped 6 bases from V and 4 bases from J, with 13 bases between. The CDR3 is CASRGPDSYEQYV. The CDR3 bases are TGCGCCAGCAGAGGTCCAGATTCATACGAGCAGTACGTC.

This sequence joins TRBV5-5 and TRBJ1-1; D not certain. Germline V CDR1 and CDR2: SGHKS, YYEKEE (reference sequence). V was cut by 0 bases and J by 5 bases, with 5 bases left in between. This CDR3 region has 12 residues. CDR3 DNA: TGTGCCAGCAGCTTGGCCTTGACTGAAGCTTTCTTT. Translated, it gives CASSLALTEAFF. The full variable domain, completed using reference TRBV5-5 and TRBJ1-1, is DAGVTQSPTHLIKTRGQQVTLRCSPISGHKSVSWYQQVLGQGPQFIFQYYEKEERGRGNFPDRFSARQFPNYSSELNVNALLLGDSALYLCASSLALTEAFFGQGTRLTVV.

The CDR3 nucleotides are TGTGCCAGCAGCCGCCTGGAGGGGGGGGAGACCCAGTACTTC. The encoded protein is CASSRLEGGETQYF. The chain employs TRBV13 and TRBJ2-5; D possibly corresponds to TRBD2 (7 bases). The CDR3 extends over 14 amino acids. V lost 5 bases and J lost 5, with 15 bases in between. Germline V gene sequence: CDR1 PRHDT, CDR2 FYEKMQ (reference sequence).

This chain joins TRBV13 and TRBJ2-1, with D possibly being TRBD2 (5 bases). Per the germline V gene, CDR1 is PRHDT and CDR2 is FYEKMQ (reference sequence). The CDR3 is made up of 14 amino acids. V gave up 2 bases and J gave up 3 bases, with 8 bases separating them. CDR3 sequence (DNA): TGTGCCAGCAGCTTACAGCGGATCTACAATGAGCAGTTCTTC. Its protein is CASSLQRIYNEQFF.

This clone appeared a few times. V usage is TRBV5-1 and J usage is TRBJ2-5; the D is unclear. This CDR3 is built from 15 residues. V dropped 2 bases and J dropped 3 bases, with 14 bases sitting between them. Germline CDR1 is SGHRS and CDR2 is YFSETQ. The DNA of the CDR3 is TGCGCCAGCAGCTTCCCTCTGCTTGAGGAAGAGACCCAGTACTTC. Amino acids: CASSFPLLEEETQYF.

J is TRBJ2-2 and V is TRBV6-4; D is possibly TRBD2 (5 bases). From germline, CDR1 is MRHNA and CDR2 SNTAGT. This CDR3 has 13 residues. V lost 2 bases and J lost 6, with 7 bases in between. The CDR3 nucleotides are TGTGCCAGCAGTGACGGAGGTTCCGGGGAGCTGTTTTTT. As protein: CASSDGGSGELFF.

This chain links TRBV29-1 with TRBJ2-3; TRBD1 is a possible D gene (6 bases). With 3 bases removed from V and 2 bases from J, the gap between germline ends came to 15 bases. Germline CDR1 SQVTM, CDR2 ANQGSEA. This CDR3 has 15 residues. CDR3: CSVERRPGATDTQYF. CDR3 in DNA: TGCAGCGTTGAGCGGAGACCAGGGGCCACAGATACGCAGTATTTT.

This chain connects TRBV21-1 to TRBJ1-1. TRBV21-1 is a known pseudogene. This CDR3 comprises 12 residues. The CDR3 reads CASSVIRTEAFF. The CDR3 DNA reads TGTGCCAGCAGCGTGATTCGCACTGAAGCTTTCTTT.

The chain uses TRBV5-1 and TRBJ2-3; possibly TRBD1 or TRBD2 for D (6 bases each). The germline V and J ends were trimmed by 3 bases and 5 bases, with 28 bases remaining between them. The V gene's germline CDR1 is SGHRS and CDR2 YFSETQ. The CDR3 has 19 residues. The CDR3 DNA reads TGCGCCAGCAGCTCACCAAGAGGGGGACCGGATCACGGGGGAGATACGCAGTATTTT. This encodes CASSSPRGGPDHGGDTQYF.

The chain couples TRBV2 to TRBJ2-1; 7 bases are shared with TRBD1. The CDR3 is 17 residues long. Per the germline V gene, CDR1 is SNHLY and CDR2 is FYNNEI. After removal of 7 bases from V and 4 bases from J, the junction contained 16 bases not matched to a gene. The CDR3 loop reads CASTRGGESLGYNEQFF. The CDR3 DNA reads as TGTGCCAGCACCCGAGGGGGCGAATCCTTGGGTTACAATGAGCAGTTCTTC.

The chain uses TRBV25-1 and TRBJ1-1, with a tentative D call TRBD1 (6 bases). The CDR3 has 14 amino acids. The V end lost 5 bases, the J end lost 3 bases, and 13 bases lay between the germline ends. The germline V gene encodes CDR1 MGHDK and CDR2 SYGVNS. CDR3 nucleotides: TGTGCCAGCAGTATACAGGGCGGGTACACTGAAGCTTTCTTT. This translates into CASSIQGGYTEAFF.

CDR3 in amino acids: CASSLADLGNTEAFF. As DNA, the CDR3 is TGCGCCAGCAGCCTAGCGGACTTAGGAAACACTGAAGCTTTCTTT. The J gene is TRBJ1-1, the V gene TRBV5-1, with unresolved D. The CDR3 is 15 residues long. Trimming left V 4 bases short and J 2 bases short, with 15 bases between. Looked up from germline, CDR1 is SGHRS and CDR2 is YFSETQ.

The chain combines TRBV5-1 with TRBJ2-7; 8 positions match TRBD1. V lost 3 bases, J lost 3 bases, and 2 bases stayed unmatched. Germline V gene sequence: CDR1 SGHRS, CDR2 YFSETQ. The CDR3 length is 13 residues. CDR3 in amino acids: CASSWGQDYEQYF. The CDR3 DNA follows: TGCGCCAGCAGCTGGGGACAGGACTACGAGCAGTACTTC.